This TCR beta chain appears in the sequencing data of a study of shared T cell receptors in the human thymus. TCRdb's table, derived via immunoSEQ multiplex PCR, lists solely in-frame clones and lacks some. This table has hundreds of thousands of clones, around nine tenths appearing once. Remarks on this clone: Within the sample, other DNA sequences also encode this same CDR3.

These data also featured in a second study, about human thymus T cells.

This receptor was obtained from a boy younger than two with a congenital heart defect. Sequencing input: thymocytes.

In DNA, the CDR3 is TGTGCCAGCAGTGATTTAGCGGGGTCGAACACCGGGGAGCTGTTTTTT. Protein sequence: CASSDLAGSNTGELFF. The chain links TRBV2 to TRBJ2-2; 8 bases map to TRBD2. V lost 3 bases, J lost 0 bases, and 3 bases stayed unmatched. Germline V gene data show CDR1 as SNHLY and CDR2 as FYNNEI. This CDR3 comprises 16 residues. Together with reference TRBV2 and TRBJ2-2, the CDR3 gives the full variable domain: EPEVTQTPSHQVTQMGQEVILRCVPISNHLYFYWYRQILGQKVEFLVSFYNNEISEKSEIFDDQFSVERPDGSNFTLKIRSTKLEDSAMYFCASSDLAGSNTGELFFGEGSRLTVL.